The rows below give T cell receptor beta chains drawn from one sample of a study of OX40 agonist ivuxolimab in advanced cancers. The protocol was immunoSEQ multiplex PCR, while the TCRdb copy is restricted to in-frame clones and leaves out a portion. This sample has tens of thousands of clones, with more than 85% found just once. The sample here was CD4+ or CD8+ T cells sorted from blood, taken in a trial of the OX40 agonist ivuxolimab. Receptors were obtained from an adult with an advanced solid tumor such as melanoma, head and neck, liver or kidney cancer. Each CDR3 is given with its conserved first and last residue. The order of the fields is clone size, J gene, D gene, V gene, CDR3 DNA, CDR3 protein. The D gene is left open where the match is weak. Expanded clones get a size class; other rows say once, few or many, or leave the size out.

size: .; J: TRBJ2-3; D: TRBD2; V: TRBV11-1; DNA: TGTGCCAGCAGCTTCGGGGCGGGAGTAGATTCAGATACGCAGTATTTT; CDR3: CASSFGAGVDSDTQYF
size: .; J: TRBJ1-6; D: TRBD1; V: TRBV7-3; DNA: TGTGCCAGCAGCCACAGGGGGGACTATAATTCACCCCTCCACTTT; CDR3: CASSHRGDYNSPLHF
size: .; J: TRBJ2-7; D: TRBD1; V: TRBV28; DNA: TGTGCCAGTACCGGGACAGTCTACGAGCAGTACTTC; CDR3: CASTGTVYEQYF
size: .; J: TRBJ1-2; D: .; V: TRBV6-6; DNA: TGTGCCAGCGGGCCGAAGGTTGAAGGCTACACCTTC; CDR3: CASGPKVEGYTF
size: .; J: TRBJ2-7; D: TRBD2; V: TRBV23-1; DNA: TGCGCCAGCAGTCGATACCTAGCGGGAGGCCCAACTTACGAGCAGTACTTC; CDR3: CASSRYLAGGPTYEQYF
size: once; J: TRBJ2-1; D: .; V: TRBV5-1; DNA: TGCGCCAGCAGCTTGGCAGGGGAACCCTACAATGAGCAGTTCTTC; CDR3: CASSLAGEPYNEQFF
size: .; J: TRBJ2-2; D: .; V: TRBV19; DNA: TGTGCCAGTGTCGCCGGGACACTAAACACCGGGGAGCTGTTTTTT; CDR3: CASVAGTLNTGELFF
size: .; J: TRBJ1-1; D: .; V: TRBV5-1; DNA: TGCGCCAGCAGCTTACAGGGGAACACTGAAGCTTTCTTT; CDR3: CASSLQGNTEAFF
size: .; J: TRBJ2-7; D: TRBD1; V: TRBV5-1; DNA: TGCGCCAGCAGCTTACCCGGGACAGGGCTTTCCTACGAGCAGTACTTC; CDR3: CASSLPGTGLSYEQYF
size: .; J: TRBJ1-1; D: .; V: TRBV18; DNA: TGTGCCAGCTCACCACGGGGCAACTTGAACACTGAAGCTTTCTTT; CDR3: CASSPRGNLNTEAFF
size: .; J: TRBJ1-5; D: .; V: TRBV6-1; DNA: TGTGCCAGTGGGACATCCCCGAATCAGCCCCAGCATTTT; CDR3: CASGTSPNQPQHF
size: .; J: TRBJ2-1; D: .; V: TRBV19; DNA: TGTGCCAGTACTCAAGGCGAACAGGGATACAATGAGCAGTTCTTC; CDR3: CASTQGEQGYNEQFF
size: .; J: TRBJ1-2; D: TRBD1; V: TRBV5-1; DNA: TGCGCCAGCAGCCTGACAGGGAGGTTTGGCTACACCTTC; CDR3: CASSLTGRFGYTF
size: .; J: TRBJ1-1; D: .; V: TRBV6-5; DNA: TGTGCCAGCAGTTATACGGGGCTGAACACTGAAGCTTTCTTT; CDR3: CASSYTGLNTEAFF
size: .; J: TRBJ2-1; D: TRBD1; V: TRBV5-1; DNA: TGCGCCAGCAGCTTGTCGACAGGGGGAGTAAGAGATGAGCAGTTCTTC; CDR3: CASSLSTGGVRDEQFF
size: .; J: TRBJ1-3; D: .; V: TRBV14; DNA: TGTGCCAGCAGCTGGTTGGGGTCTGGAAACACCATATATTTT; CDR3: CASSWLGSGNTIYF
size: .; J: TRBJ1-2; D: TRBD1; V: TRBV5-5; DNA: TGTGCCAGCAGCTTTAGGCCCTCGAATACAGGGGGCTATGGCTACACCTTC; CDR3: CASSFRPSNTGGYGYTF
size: .; J: TRBJ2-2; D: .; V: TRBV11-3; DNA: TGTGCCAGCAGCTTATCGATCCTCACCGGGGAGCTGTTTTTT; CDR3: CASSLSILTGELFF
size: .; J: TRBJ2-1; D: .; V: TRBV19; DNA: TGTGCCAGTAGTATCCGGGACAAGCAGTTCTTC; CDR3: CASSIRDKQFF
size: .; J: TRBJ1-2; D: TRBD1; V: TRBV6-4; DNA: TGTGCCAGCAGTGACCCGGGACAGTGGGACTATGGCTACACCTTC; CDR3: CASSDPGQWDYGYTF
size: .; J: TRBJ1-2; D: .; V: TRBV5-4; DNA: TGTGCCAGCAGCTTGGACGGCTATGGCTACACCTTC; CDR3: CASSLDGYGYTF
size: .; J: TRBJ1-1; D: TRBD1; V: TRBV7-2; DNA: TGTGCCAGCAGCCCCCGGGACAGGGACGGAGCTTTCTTT; CDR3: CASSPRDRDGAFF
size: .; J: TRBJ1-1; D: .; V: TRBV28; DNA: TGTGCCAGCACTCTGCGGAACACTGAAGCTTTCTTT; CDR3: CASTLRNTEAFF
size: .; J: TRBJ2-6; D: .; V: TRBV6-4; DNA: TGTGCCACCAGGGAGGGGGCTGGGGCCAACGTCCTGACTTTC; CDR3: CATREGAGANVLTF
size: few; J: TRBJ2-3; D: .; V: TRBV2; DNA: TGTGCCAGCAGTGACCGGGGGGCGGGAGATACGCAGTATTTT; CDR3: CASSDRGAGDTQYF
size: .; J: TRBJ2-7; D: TRBD2; V: TRBV7-2; DNA: TGTGCCAGCAGCCCGGGGCTAGCGGGAGACGAGCAGTACTTC; CDR3: CASSPGLAGDEQYF
size: .; J: TRBJ2-2; D: .; V: TRBV7-7; DNA: TGTGCCAGCAGCTTAAGGTCGGGAAACACCGGGGAGCTGTTTTTT; CDR3: CASSLRSGNTGELFF
size: .; J: TRBJ1-3; D: .; V: TRBV5-1; DNA: TGCGCCAGCAGCTTGGGGAACTCTGGAAACACCATATATTTT; CDR3: CASSLGNSGNTIYF
size: .; J: TRBJ2-4; D: TRBD2; V: TRBV18; DNA: TGTGCCAGCTCAGCCGGGACTAGCGGGATGAACATTCAGTACTTC; CDR3: CASSAGTSGMNIQYF
size: .; J: TRBJ1-3; D: .; V: TRBV2; DNA: TGTGCCAGCAGTGAAAGTCCGGTCCTATTTGGAAACACCATATATTTT; CDR3: CASSESPVLFGNTIYF
size: .; J: TRBJ1-2; D: TRBD1; V: TRBV14; DNA: TGTGCCAGCAGCCAAGATTTGCGACAGGGTTCTTATAGTGGCTACACCTTC; CDR3: CASSQDLRQGSYSGYTF
size: .; J: TRBJ2-1; D: TRBD2; V: TRBV27; DNA: TGTGCCAGCAGCCGTAGCGGGGCCCCATACAATGAGCAGTTCTTC; CDR3: CASSRSGAPYNEQFF
size: .; J: TRBJ2-7; D: .; V: TRBV29-1; DNA: TGCAGCGTTGGGGGGATCTACGAGCAGTACTTC; CDR3: CSVGGIYEQYF
size: .; J: TRBJ2-5; D: TRBD2; V: TRBV2; DNA: TGTGCCAGCAGTGACGGTCTAGCGGGAGGGGGAGAGACCCAGTACTTC; CDR3: CASSDGLAGGGETQYF
size: few; J: TRBJ2-7; D: TRBD2; V: TRBV27; DNA: TGTGCCAGCAGTTTATCTACCGGGACTAGCTTTTTGTACGAGCAGTACTTC; CDR3: CASSLSTGTSFLYEQYF
size: .; J: TRBJ2-7; D: TRBD1; V: TRBV5-1; DNA: TGCGCCAGCAGCGAGCGACAGGGTAGCGAGCAGTACTTC; CDR3: CASSERQGSEQYF
size: .; J: TRBJ2-2; D: TRBD2; V: TRBV4-3; DNA: TGCGCCAGCAGCCAAGATCCTAGCGGGAGTATGACCGGGGAGCTGTTTTTT; CDR3: CASSQDPSGSMTGELFF
size: .; J: TRBJ2-2; D: .; V: TRBV6-1; DNA: TGTGCCACCGGGACTCTATACACCGGGGAGCTGTTTTTT; CDR3: CATGTLYTGELFF
size: .; J: TRBJ1-2; D: .; V: TRBV7-2; DNA: TGTGCCAGCAGTCCGAAGACGGATCGGGCTTTAGGCTACACCTTC; CDR3: CASSPKTDRALGYTF
size: .; J: TRBJ2-2; D: .; V: TRBV14; DNA: TGTGCCAGCAGCCAAAGAGGGTACACCGGGGAGCTGTTTTTT; CDR3: CASSQRGYTGELFF
size: .; J: TRBJ1-6; D: .; V: TRBV28; DNA: TGTGCCAGCAGTTTACTACGGCAGGGGAATAATTCACCCCTCCACTTT; CDR3: CASSLLRQGNNSPLHF
size: once; J: TRBJ1-1; D: .; V: TRBV6-1; DNA: TGTGCCAGCAGTGAAAGAGGCAGGGACCCTGAAGCTTTCTTT; CDR3: CASSERGRDPEAFF
size: .; J: TRBJ2-7; D: TRBD1; V: TRBV7-2; DNA: TGTGCCAGCAGCTTCGGGGTGCAGGGGGTCTACGAGCAGTACTTC; CDR3: CASSFGVQGVYEQYF
size: .; J: TRBJ1-6; D: .; V: TRBV6-1; DNA: TGTGCCAGCAGCGATGACAGGCAAAATTCACCCCTCCACTTT; CDR3: CASSDDRQNSPLHF
size: .; J: TRBJ2-2; D: .; V: TRBV7-2; DNA: TGTGCCAGCAGCTTAATTCCCACCGGGGAGCTGTTTTTT; CDR3: CASSLIPTGELFF
size: .; J: TRBJ2-7; D: TRBD2; V: TRBV7-2; DNA: TGTGCCAGCAGCCGGGAGGACTACGAGCAGTACTTC; CDR3: CASSREDYEQYF
size: .; J: TRBJ1-5; D: .; V: TRBV28; DNA: TGTGCCAGCAGCCTTAGGAGGCAGCCCCAGCATTTT; CDR3: CASSLRRQPQHF
size: .; J: TRBJ1-2; D: .; V: TRBV11-2; DNA: TGTGCCAGCAGCGCCGACGGTGGCTACACCTTC; CDR3: CASSADGGYTF
size: .; J: TRBJ2-5; D: .; V: TRBV5-4; DNA: TGTGCCAGCAGCTCAACAGGGCCTAGGGAGACCCAGTACTTC; CDR3: CASSSTGPRETQYF
size: few; J: TRBJ1-1; D: .; V: TRBV28; DNA: TGTGCCAGCAGGAACGACGGGAACACTGAAGCTTTCTTT; CDR3: CASRNDGNTEAFF
size: .; J: TRBJ2-5; D: .; V: TRBV5-4; DNA: TGTGCCAGCAGCTTGGGGGACATAACTACAGGTCCCCAGTACTTC; CDR3: CASSLGDITTGPQYF
size: .; J: TRBJ2-1; D: .; V: TRBV29-1; DNA: TGCAGCGTTGATGGGGGGGCCAAAGAGCAGTTCTTC; CDR3: CSVDGGAKEQFF
size: .; J: TRBJ2-1; D: TRBD2; V: TRBV2; DNA: TGTGCCAGCACGACTAGCGGGAGGAAGAATGAGCAGTTCTTC; CDR3: CASTTSGRKNEQFF
size: .; J: TRBJ1-5; D: .; V: TRBV11-2; DNA: TGTGCCAGCAGCCTAGGACACTATGAACAGCCCCAGCATTTT; CDR3: CASSLGHYEQPQHF
size: few; J: TRBJ2-1; D: .; V: TRBV29-1; DNA: TGCAGCGTTGAAGATTGGAGGGACAATGAGCAGTTCTTC; CDR3: CSVEDWRDNEQFF
size: .; J: TRBJ1-5; D: TRBD1; V: TRBV6-1; DNA: TGTGCCAGCTCAGACCAGGGGGACCAGCCCCAGCATTTT; CDR3: CASSDQGDQPQHF
size: .; J: TRBJ2-3; D: .; V: TRBV11-2; DNA: TGTGCCAGCAGCTGGCTTGGAGATACGCAGTATTTT; CDR3: CASSWLGDTQYF
size: .; J: TRBJ1-3; D: .; V: TRBV6-5; DNA: TGTGCCAGCAGTCACAGGGACCGAAACACCATATATTTT; CDR3: CASSHRDRNTIYF